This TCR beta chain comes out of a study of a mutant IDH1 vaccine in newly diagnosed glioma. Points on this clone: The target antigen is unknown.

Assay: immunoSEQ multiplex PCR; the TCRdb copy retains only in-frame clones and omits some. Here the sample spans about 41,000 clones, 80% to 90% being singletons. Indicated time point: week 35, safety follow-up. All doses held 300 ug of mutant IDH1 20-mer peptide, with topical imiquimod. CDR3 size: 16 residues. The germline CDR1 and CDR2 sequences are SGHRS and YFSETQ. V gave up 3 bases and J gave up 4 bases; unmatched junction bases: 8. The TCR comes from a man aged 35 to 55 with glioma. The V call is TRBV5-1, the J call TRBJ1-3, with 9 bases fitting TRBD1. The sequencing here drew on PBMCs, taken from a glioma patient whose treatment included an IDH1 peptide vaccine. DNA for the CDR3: TGCGCCAGCAGCTCTTCCTACGGGACAGGGGGAAACACCATATATTTT. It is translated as CASSSSYGTGGNTIYF.